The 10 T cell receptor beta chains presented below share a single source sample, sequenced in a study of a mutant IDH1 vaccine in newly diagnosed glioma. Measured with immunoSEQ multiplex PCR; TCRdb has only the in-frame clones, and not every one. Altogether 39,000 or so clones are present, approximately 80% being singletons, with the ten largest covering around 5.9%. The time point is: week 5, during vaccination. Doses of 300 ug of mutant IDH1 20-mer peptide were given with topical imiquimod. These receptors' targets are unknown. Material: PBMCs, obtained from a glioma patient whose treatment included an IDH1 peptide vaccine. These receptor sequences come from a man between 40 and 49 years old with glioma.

CDR3 in amino acids: CASSYSKGEKLFF. CDR3 in DNA: TGTGCCAGCAGTTACTCAAAGGGGGAAAAACTGTTTTTT. The chain combines TRBV6-5 with TRBJ1-4; the D gene is possibly TRBD1 (5 bases). CDR1 MNHEY and CDR2 SVGAGI come from the germline V gene. The CDR3 runs 13 residues. The V and J ends lost 0 bases and 8 bases respectively, with 7 bases between them.

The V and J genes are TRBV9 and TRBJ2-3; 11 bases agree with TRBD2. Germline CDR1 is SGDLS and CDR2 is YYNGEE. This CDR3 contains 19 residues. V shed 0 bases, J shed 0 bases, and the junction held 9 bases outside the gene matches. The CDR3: CASSVGIGTSGASTDTQYF. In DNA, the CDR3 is TGTGCCAGCAGCGTAGGAATCGGGACTAGCGGCGCGAGCACAGATACGCAGTATTTT.

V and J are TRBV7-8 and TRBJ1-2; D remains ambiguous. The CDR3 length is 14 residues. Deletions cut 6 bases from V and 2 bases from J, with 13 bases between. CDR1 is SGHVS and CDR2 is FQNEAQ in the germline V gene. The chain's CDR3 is CASSSLGYNYGYTF. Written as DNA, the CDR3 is TGTGCCAGCAGTAGCTTGGGTTACAACTATGGCTACACCTTC.

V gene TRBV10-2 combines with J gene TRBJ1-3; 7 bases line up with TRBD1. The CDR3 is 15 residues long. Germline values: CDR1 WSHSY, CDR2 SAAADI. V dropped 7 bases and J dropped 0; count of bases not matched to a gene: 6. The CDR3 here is CASTLGTASGNTIYF. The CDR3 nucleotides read TGCGCCAGCACCCTGGGGACAGCCTCTGGAAACACCATATATTTT.

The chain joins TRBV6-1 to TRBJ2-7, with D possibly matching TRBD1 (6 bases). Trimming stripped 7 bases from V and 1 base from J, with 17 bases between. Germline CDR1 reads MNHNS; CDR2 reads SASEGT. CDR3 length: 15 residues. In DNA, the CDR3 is TGTGCCAGCACACCAGGGGTCGGGGAATCCTACGAGCAGTACTTC. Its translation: CASTPGVGESYEQYF.

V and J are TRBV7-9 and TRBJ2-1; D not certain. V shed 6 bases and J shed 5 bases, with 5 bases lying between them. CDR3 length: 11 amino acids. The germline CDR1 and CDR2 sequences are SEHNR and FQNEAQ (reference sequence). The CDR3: CASRKNNEQFF. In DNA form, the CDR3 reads TGTGCCAGCAGGAAGAACAATGAGCAGTTCTTC.

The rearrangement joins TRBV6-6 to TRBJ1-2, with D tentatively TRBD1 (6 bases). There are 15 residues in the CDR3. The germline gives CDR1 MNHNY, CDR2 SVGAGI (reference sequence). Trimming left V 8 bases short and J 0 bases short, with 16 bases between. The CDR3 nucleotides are TGTGCCAGCCGGGACACTGGTAATGCTAACTATGGCTACACCTTC. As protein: CASRDTGNANYGYTF.

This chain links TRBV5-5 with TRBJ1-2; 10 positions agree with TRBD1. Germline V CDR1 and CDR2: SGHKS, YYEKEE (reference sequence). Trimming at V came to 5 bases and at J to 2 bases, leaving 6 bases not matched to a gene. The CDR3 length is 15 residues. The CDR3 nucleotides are TGTGCCAGCAGGATGCCGGACAGGGGGAACTATGGCTACACCTTC. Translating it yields CASRMPDRGNYGYTF.

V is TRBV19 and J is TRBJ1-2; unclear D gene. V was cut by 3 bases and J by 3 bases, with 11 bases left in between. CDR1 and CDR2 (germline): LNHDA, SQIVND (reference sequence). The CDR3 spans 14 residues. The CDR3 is CASSIGQLDYGYTF. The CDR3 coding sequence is TGTGCCAGTAGTATTGGCCAGTTAGACTATGGCTACACCTTC.

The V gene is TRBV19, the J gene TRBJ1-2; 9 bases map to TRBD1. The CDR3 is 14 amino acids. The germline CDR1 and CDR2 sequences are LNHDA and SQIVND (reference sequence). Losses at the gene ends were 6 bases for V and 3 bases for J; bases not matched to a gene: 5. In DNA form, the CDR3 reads TGTGCCAGTAGCATGTGGACAGGGGACTATGGCTACACCTTC. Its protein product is CASSMWTGDYGYTF.